This record covers a single TCR beta chain. What it recognizes is unknown. The sample comes from a study of cytomegalovirus exposure and HLA in healthy donors. TCRdb keeps only in-frame clones here, not all; method: immunoSEQ multiplex PCR. Here the sample spans 150,000 to 200,000 clones, roughly 96% being singletons. Trimming cost V 11 bases and J 4 bases; bases outside gene matches: 11. The CDR3 consists of 14 residues. Germline V gene data show CDR1 as MNHGY and CDR2 as SVAAGI. Broader study findings: Among the CMV-associated chains, a few were confirmed in vitro as specific for CMV antigens.

The TCR was taken from a woman between 18 and 29 years old in good health and CMV-seronegative. The specimen was PBMCs. The genes are TRBV6-9 and TRBJ2-3; 8 nucleotides match TRBD1. This CDR3 reads CALNRKQGADTQYF. The CDR3 bases are TGTGCCCTGAATAGGAAACAGGGGGCAGATACGCAGTATTTT.